The rows below give T cell receptor beta chains drawn from one sample of a study of shared clonotypes between healthy human individuals. Assay: immunoSEQ multiplex PCR; the TCRdb copy retains only in-frame clones and omits some. The profile covers more than 2,000,000 clones, with approximately 94% appearing a single time and over 0.12% taken by the ten largest. The specimen was naive CD4+ T cells sorted from blood. The receptor source for this set is a man aged 18 to 29 in good health. CDR3s include the opening cysteine and the closing phenylalanine or tryptophan. A D gene is named only where the DNA matches it firmly. Expanded clones are given a class, and other clones once, few, many or no size at all.

J gene | clone size | D gene | V gene | CDR3 length | CDR3 DNA | CDR3 protein
TRBJ2-1 | . | . | TRBV5-1 | 14 | TGCGCCAGCAGCTTGGACCAGGGGAACAATGAGCAGTTCTTC | CASSLDQGNNEQFF
TRBJ1-4 | . | . | TRBV18 | 15 | TGTGCCAGCTCACCCCAGGGATGGGGCCCTGAAAAACTGTTTTTT | CASSPQGWGPEKLFF
TRBJ1-1 | few | . | TRBV4-1 | 15 | TGCGCCAGCAGCCCGGCCTTCCAGGGGAACACTGAAGCTTTCTTT | CASSPAFQGNTEAFF
TRBJ1-1 | . | . | TRBV10-3 | 14 | TGTGCCATCAGTGAAGTCAGAGTGAACACTGAAGCTTTCTTT | CAISEVRVNTEAFF
TRBJ2-3 | . | . | TRBV7-9 | 17 | TGTGCCAGCAGCTTATTGGGAACTAGTTCTGGAGCAGATACGCAGTATTTT | CASSLLGTSSGADTQYF
TRBJ2-7 | once | TRBD1 | TRBV6-1 | 14 | TGTGCCAGCATTACCGGGACAGGGCTCTACGAGCAGTACTTC | CASITGTGLYEQYF
TRBJ2-5 | . | . | TRBV7-9 | 13 | TGTGCCAGCAGCTTAGGGGTTCCAGAGACCCAGTACTTC | CASSLGVPETQYF
TRBJ1-3 | . | . | TRBV30 | 16 | TGTGCCTGGAGTTACGCAGGGGTAAGATCTGGAAACACCATATATTTT | CAWSYAGVRSGNTIYF
TRBJ2-1 | . | TRBD2 | TRBV11-3 | 16 | TGTGCCAGCAGCCCCAGAGGACTAGCGGGAGGCAATGAGCAGTTCTTC | CASSPRGLAGGNEQFF
TRBJ2-6 | . | . | TRBV7-3 | 17 | TGTGCCAGCAGCGCGACACCGGGGTTCTCTGGGGCCAACGTCCTGACTTTC | CASSATPGFSGANVLTF
TRBJ1-5 | . | . | TRBV2 | 14 | TGTGCCAGCAGTGGCAGGACAGTCCCGGGGCCCCAGCATTTT | CASSGRTVPGPQHF
TRBJ2-1 | once | TRBD2 | TRBV13 | 15 | TGTGCCAGCAGCCCCCTAGCGGGGTCCTACAATGAGCAGTTCTTC | CASSPLAGSYNEQFF
TRBJ2-7 | . | . | TRBV27 | 15 | TGTGCCAGCAGTCCGTTCTCGGGCCTTAACTACGAGCAGTACTTC | CASSPFSGLNYEQYF
TRBJ1-1 | few | . | TRBV30 | 13 | TGTGCCTGGAGAACAAGAATGGAGACTGAAGCTTTCTTT | CAWRTRMETEAFF
TRBJ2-1 | . | TRBD1 | TRBV27 | 15 | TGTGCCAGCAGTGACCGGGACAGGGCGATCAATGAGCAGTTCTTC | CASSDRDRAINEQFF
TRBJ1-1 | once | . | TRBV5-1 | 19 | TGCGCCAGCAGCTTGGATATTACAGGAGCGGCCCGGGTGAACACTGAAGCTTTCTTT | CASSLDITGAARVNTEAFF
TRBJ2-7 | . | TRBD1 | TRBV29-1 | 13 | TGCAGCGTTGAGGACAGGGGTACCTACGAGCAGTACTTC | CSVEDRGTYEQYF
TRBJ1-1 | . | . | TRBV6-4 | 14 | TGTGCCAGCAGTGACCCACTCAGGAACACTGAAGCTTTCTTT | CASSDPLRNTEAFF
TRBJ1-6 | . | . | TRBV6-6 | 13 | TGTGCCAGCAGCGAAAACCAGGGCCCTACCCTCCACTTT | CASSENQGPTLHF
TRBJ1-4 | . | . | TRBV10-3 | 13 | TGTGCCATCAGTGAGTACCCTAATGAAAAACTGTTTTTT | CAISEYPNEKLFF
TRBJ1-6 | . | . | TRBV28 | 12 | TGTGCCAGCAGTTTTGCCAGTACACCCCTCCACTTT | CASSFASTPLHF
TRBJ1-3 | . | . | TRBV2 | 13 | TGTGCCAGCAATGCGTTTACTGGAAACACCATATATTTT | CASNAFTGNTIYF
TRBJ2-5 | . | . | TRBV7-2 | 12 | TGTGCCAGCAGCTTAGGGGTCGAGACCCAGTACTTC | CASSLGVETQYF
TRBJ1-1 | . | TRBD1 | TRBV2 | 15 | TGTGCCAGCAGTGATCAAGGACAGGGTTTGACTGAAGCTTTCTTT | CASSDQGQGLTEAFF
TRBJ2-2 | once | . | TRBV9 | 16 | TGTGCCAGCACCCCCGGACTGGGGGGGAACACCGGGGAGCTGTTTTTT | CASTPGLGGNTGELFF
TRBJ2-2 | few | . | TRBV30 | 18 | TGTGCCTGGAGTGTACATCGGCGGACAGCACGTAACACCGGGGAGCTGTTTTTT | CAWSVHRRTARNTGELFF
TRBJ1-1 | . | . | TRBV19 | 15 | TGTGCCAGTAGTATGGATGGACCGGGGGTCACTGAAGCTTTCTTT | CASSMDGPGVTEAFF